This T cell receptor (beta chain) was sequenced during a study of blood T cell repertoires in COVID-19. Turning to the study itself: COVID-19 samples, acute and convalescent, were from the United States, Italy and Spain. In each case, the material was cDNA or gDNA derived from T cells, B-cell-depleted T cells, or PBMCs.

V was clipped by 5 bases and J by 5 bases; unmatched bases: 8. The length of the CDR3 is 16 residues. Germline V gene data show CDR1 as SGHTA and CDR2 as FQGTGA. Sequenced by immunoSEQ multiplex PCR; TCRdb stores in-frame clones only, minus some. The top ten clones hold roughly 15% of a sample with more than 20,000 clones, 85% to 90% of them seen once. The sequence derives from a man aged 65 to 79 with acute or convalescent COVID-19. Sequencing was carried out using peripheral blood. The rearrangement uses TRBV7-3 and TRBJ2-5, with 13 nucleotides matching TRBD2. The CDR3, as DNA: TGTGCCAGCAGCCCTACTAGCGGGAGGGCCGCGGAGACCCAGTACTTC. It encodes CASSPTSGRAAETQYF.